Below, 14 T cell receptor beta chains from the same sample are listed, as sequenced in a study of T-cell reconstitution after alpha-beta-depleted transplantation in children. Unique molecular identifiers were used to barcode this TCRbeta library. TCRdb passed the PCR reads through MiXCR, listing each CDR3 protein once. The sample includes about 980,000 distinct CDR3 sequences, about 29% seen only once; the top ten take roughly 31%. The sample consisted of PBMCs, mostly from graft donor cells, taken 360 days after TCRalphabeta/CD19-depleted stem cell transplant. These receptors came from a boy in the first two years of life who had a stem cell transplant for SCID, so the T cells may come from the graft donor.

The chain joins TRBV12-3 or TRBV12-4 to TRBJ2-6; the D call may be TRBD1 or TRBD2 (5 bases each). Between the trimmed V and J ends, which lost 5 bases and 0 bases, there was a span of 14 bases. The CDR3 sequence is 17 residues long. For the CDR3, the DNA is TGTGCCAGCAGTGCCCGGGACGGCCTCTCTGGGGCCAACGTCCTGACTTTC. Its protein is CASSARDGLSGANVLTF.

This clonotype has a handful of counts. The chain combines TRBV18 with TRBJ2-3; D is possibly TRBD2 (6 bases). Trimming removed 3 bases at V and 1 base at J, with 17 bases between. The CDR3 loop spans 17 amino acids. Germline V CDR1 and CDR2: KGHSH, LQKENI. The CDR3 protein is CASSPRGGVPGTDTQYF. The CDR3 DNA reads as TGTGCCAGCTCACCTAGGGGCGGGGTCCCTGGCACAGATACGCAGTATTTT.

CDR3 protein: CASSQDERGGTDTQYF. The CDR3 DNA is TGTGCCAGCAGCCAAGATGAGCGGGGGGGCACAGATACGCAGTATTTT. This rearrangement joins TRBV4-2 to TRBJ2-3, with 9 nucleotides matching TRBD2. Trimming removed 0 bases from V and 1 base from J; junction bases left unmatched: 2. Germline loops: CDR1 LGHNA, CDR2 YNFKEQ. The CDR3 spans 16 residues.

This sequence joins TRBV29-1 and TRBJ2-1; no definite D call. Germline V CDR1 and CDR2: SQVTM, ANQGSEA. The CDR3 has 15 residues. The V and J ends lost 1 base and 0 bases respectively, with 10 bases between them. The CDR3 DNA is TGCAGCGTTGAAGGTGGGCCCACCTCCTACAATGAGCAGTTCTTC. Amino acid sequence: CSVEGGPTSYNEQFF.

This clonotype was recorded many times. The genes are TRBV9 and TRBJ2-6, with no clear D. Trimming cost V 2 bases and J 0 bases, with 6 bases left between them. From germline, CDR1 is SGDLS and CDR2 YYNGEE. There are 15 residues in the CDR3. Here the CDR3 reads CASSVQSSGANVLTF. The CDR3 coding sequence is TGTGCCAGCAGCGTGCAGTCCTCTGGGGCCAACGTCCTGACTTTC.

This clonotype was detected only a few times. V usage is TRBV20-1 and J usage is TRBJ1-5; 7 bases agree with TRBD1. V gave up 2 bases and J gave up 5 bases; unmatched junction bases: 6. This CDR3 has 14 amino acids. The germline CDR1 and CDR2 sequences are DFQATT and SNEGSKA (reference sequence). CDR3 sequence reads: CSARRQGFYQPQHF. CDR3 in DNA: TGCAGTGCTAGAAGACAGGGATTTTATCAGCCCCAGCATTTT.

V gene TRBV20-1 combines with J gene TRBJ1-5; 9 bases map to TRBD1. The germline CDR1 and CDR2 sequences are DFQATT and SNEGSKA (reference sequence). This CDR3 has 15 residues. Trimming cost V 3 bases and J 5 bases; bases outside gene matches: 8. The CDR3 region has the DNA TGCAGTGCTAGGGGGACAGGGATGCTCCATCAGCCCCAGCATTTT. It translates to CSARGTGMLHQPQHF.

This clonotype was counted between two and nine times. This chain uses TRBV7-2 with TRBJ2-5; no clear D. Germline V gives CDR1 SGHTA, CDR2 FQGNSA. This CDR3 is 15 amino acids long. Deletions cut 0 bases from V and 5 bases from J, with 13 bases between. This CDR3 is CASSLAPLAWETQYF. The CDR3 coding sequence is TGTGCCAGCAGCTTAGCCCCTTTAGCTTGGGAGACCCAGTACTTC.

The chain couples TRBV10-3 to TRBJ2-7, with 8 bases fitting TRBD1. Germline values: CDR1 ENHRY, CDR2 SYGVKD. J lost 4 bases, V lost 3 bases, and 5 bases had no gene match. CDR3 size: 14 residues. The CDR3 region has the DNA TGTGCCATCAGTGACCGACAGGGGCCTTACGAGCAGTACTTC. Translation gives CAISDRQGPYEQYF.

This clonotype showed up just a few times. The V gene is TRBV27, the J gene TRBJ2-7, with TRBD1 identical over 9 bases. Germline lookup yields CDR1 MNHEY and CDR2 SMNVEV (reference sequence). The CDR3 is 16 amino acids. V was clipped by 4 bases and J by 4 bases; unmatched bases: 11. The CDR3 DNA sequence: TGTGCCAGCAGTTCGGACCGGGACAGGGAATTATACGAGCAGTACTTC. This sequence encodes CASSSDRDRELYEQYF.

The rearrangement joins TRBV2 to TRBJ2-5; TRBD2 aligns across 14 bases. Trimming took 6 bases from V and 5 from J; bases not matched to a gene: 5. The V gene's germline CDR1 is SNHLY and CDR2 FYNNEI. CDR3 size: 15 residues. In DNA form, the CDR3 reads TGTGCCAGCAGGGGGACTAGCGGGGGCTATGAGACCCAGTACTTC. Its protein product is CASRGTSGGYETQYF. The full variable domain, completed using reference TRBV2 and TRBJ2-5, is EPEVTQTPSHQVTQMGQEVILRCVPISNHLYFYWYRQILGQKVEFLVSFYNNEISEKSEIFDDQFSVERPDGSNFTLKIRSTKLEDSAMYFCASRGTSGGYETQYFGPGTRLLVL.

The rearrangement links TRBV20-1 to TRBJ1-5, with D unclear. The CDR3 consists of 15 residues. With 3 bases removed from V and 7 bases from J, the gap between germline ends came to 19 bases. CDR1 and CDR2 (germline): DFQATT, SNEGSKA (reference sequence). The chain's CDR3 is CSASPPDVMRQPQHF. CDR3 nucleotides: TGCAGTGCTAGTCCCCCCGATGTTATGAGGCAGCCCCAGCATTTT.

This clonotype was seen more than once but under ten times. The chain carries TRBV20-1 and TRBJ2-7; unclear D gene. V lost 4 bases and J 5 bases, leaving 18 bases between the germline ends. Germline loops: CDR1 DFQATT, CDR2 SNEGSKA (reference sequence). The length of the CDR3 is 14 residues. Written as DNA, the CDR3 is TGCAGTGCTATCCAGGTGCCCCGGGTGGACGAGCAGTACTTC. It is translated as CSAIQVPRVDEQYF.

The CDR3 DNA reads as TGCGCCAGCAGCCACCCCGGGACAGGGGCCGATACGCAGTATTTT. Translating gives CASSHPGTGADTQYF. The chain links TRBV4-1 to TRBJ2-3; the match to TRBD1 covers 10 bases. The CDR3 consists of 15 residues. Trimming at V came to 3 bases and at J to 6 bases, leaving 6 bases not matched to a gene. Germline lookup yields CDR1 MGHRA and CDR2 YSYEKL.